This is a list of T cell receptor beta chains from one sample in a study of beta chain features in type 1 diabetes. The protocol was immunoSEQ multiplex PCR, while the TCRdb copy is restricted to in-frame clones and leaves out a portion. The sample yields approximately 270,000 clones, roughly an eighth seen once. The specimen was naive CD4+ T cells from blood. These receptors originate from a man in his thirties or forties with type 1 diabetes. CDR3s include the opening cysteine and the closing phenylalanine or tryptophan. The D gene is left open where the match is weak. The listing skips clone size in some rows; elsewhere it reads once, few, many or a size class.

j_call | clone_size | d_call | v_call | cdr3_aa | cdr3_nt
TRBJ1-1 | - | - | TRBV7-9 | CASSPSIMNTEAFF | TGTGCCAGCAGCCCTAGCATAATGAACACTGAAGCTTTCTTT
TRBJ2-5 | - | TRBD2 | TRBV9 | CASSVGGLAGQETQYF | TGTGCCAGCAGCGTGGGGGGACTAGCGGGCCAAGAGACCCAGTACTTC
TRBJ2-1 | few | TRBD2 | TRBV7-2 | CASSRASGSVNEQFF | TGTGCCAGCAGCCGCGCTAGCGGGAGTGTCAATGAGCAGTTCTTC
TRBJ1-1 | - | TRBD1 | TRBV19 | CASTTGLTEAFF | TGTGCCAGTACGACAGGGTTGACTGAAGCTTTCTTT
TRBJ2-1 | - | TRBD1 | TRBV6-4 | CASRSNRGSVNEQFF | TGTGCCAGCCGTTCTAACAGGGGCTCAGTGAATGAGCAGTTCTTC
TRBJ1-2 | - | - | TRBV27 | CASSFSLDKSGYTF | TGTGCCAGCAGTTTCTCTCTTGATAAGAGTGGCTACACCTTC
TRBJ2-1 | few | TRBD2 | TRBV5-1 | CASRLAGGPNNEQFF | TGCGCCAGCAGGTTAGCGGGAGGGCCCAACAATGAGCAGTTCTTC
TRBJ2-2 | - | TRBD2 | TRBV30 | CAWSAGLAGYTGELFF | TGTGCCTGGAGTGCGGGACTAGCGGGATACACCGGGGAGCTGTTTTTT
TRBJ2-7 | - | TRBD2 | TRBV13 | CASTLAGADHEQYF | TGTGCCAGCACCTTAGCGGGAGCCGACCACGAGCAGTACTTC
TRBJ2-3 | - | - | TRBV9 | CASSLTLDTQYF | TGTGCCAGCAGCTTAACTTTGGATACGCAGTATTTT
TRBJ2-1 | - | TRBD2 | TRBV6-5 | CASSRLAGGYNEQFF | TGTGCCAGCAGCCGCCTAGCGGGAGGGTACAATGAGCAGTTCTTC
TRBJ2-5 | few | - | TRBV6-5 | CASSAAGSQETQYF | TGTGCCAGCAGCGCCGCGGGCAGTCAAGAGACCCAGTACTTC
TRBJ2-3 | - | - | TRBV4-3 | CASSPSVGPDTQYF | TGCGCCAGCAGCCCTAGTGTGGGTCCAGATACGCAGTATTTT
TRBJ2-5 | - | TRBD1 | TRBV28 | CASSRGQGARATQYF | TGTGCCAGCAGTAGGGGACAGGGGGCGCGGGCGACCCAGTACTTC
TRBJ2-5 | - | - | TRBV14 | CASSLMPGETQYF | TGTGCCAGCAGCCTAATGCCCGGGGAGACCCAGTACTTC
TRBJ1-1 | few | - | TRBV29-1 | CSVHRTANTEAFF | TGCAGCGTTCATCGGACAGCAAACACTGAAGCTTTCTTT
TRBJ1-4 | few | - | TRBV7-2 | CASSFWVGSGEKLFF | TGTGCCAGCAGCTTCTGGGTTGGTAGCGGCGAAAAACTGTTTTTT
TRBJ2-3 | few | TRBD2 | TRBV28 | CASSGQGSGRRDTQYF | TGTGCCAGCAGTGGCCAGGGAAGCGGGAGAAGAGATACGCAGTATTTT
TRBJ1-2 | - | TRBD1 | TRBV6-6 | CASRKQGAEEYGYTF | TGTGCCAGCAGAAAACAGGGGGCAGAGGAATATGGCTACACCTTC
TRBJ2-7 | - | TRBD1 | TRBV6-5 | CASSLQTGGAYEQYF | TGTGCCAGCAGCCTCCAGACAGGGGGAGCCTACGAGCAGTACTTC
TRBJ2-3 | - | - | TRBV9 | CASSVGLPVNTQYF | TGTGCCAGCAGCGTAGGTCTACCCGTTAATACGCAGTATTTT
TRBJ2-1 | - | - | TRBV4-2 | CASSQVSLLHNEQFF | TGTGCCAGCAGCCAAGTTAGCCTACTTCACAATGAGCAGTTCTTC
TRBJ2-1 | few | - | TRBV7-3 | CASSLLADEQFF | TGTGCCAGCAGCTTACTGGCGGATGAGCAGTTCTTC
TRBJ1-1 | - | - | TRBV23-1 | CASSQSYNPSAFF | TGCGCCAGCAGTCAATCGTACAACCCATCGGCTTTCTTT
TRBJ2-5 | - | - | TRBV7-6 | CASSSTDFQETQYF | TGTGCCAGCAGTTCGACAGATTTCCAAGAGACCCAGTACTTC
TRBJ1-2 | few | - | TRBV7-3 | CASSLQGSRNYGYTF | TGTGCCAGCAGCTTACAGGGATCACGTAACTATGGCTACACCTTC
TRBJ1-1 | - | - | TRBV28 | CASSLGGAGNTEAFF | TGTGCCAGCAGCCTGGGGGGGGCGGGGAACACTGAAGCTTTCTTT
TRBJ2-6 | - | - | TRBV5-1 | CASSWRTSGANVLTF | TGCGCCAGCAGCTGGAGAACCTCTGGGGCCAACGTCCTGACTTTC
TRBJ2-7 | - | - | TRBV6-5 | CASSYSRAYPYEQYF | TGTGCCAGCAGTTACTCGAGAGCATATCCCTACGAGCAGTACTTC
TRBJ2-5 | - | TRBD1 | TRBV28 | CASSSGQGETQYF | TGTGCCAGCAGTTCCGGACAGGGAGAGACCCAGTACTTC
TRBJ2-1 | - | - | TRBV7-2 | CASSFVYRRVNEQFF | TGTGCCAGCAGCTTTGTATACCGGCGGGTTAATGAGCAGTTCTTC
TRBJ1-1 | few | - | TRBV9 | CASSVHPGDLNTEAFF | TGTGCCAGCAGCGTACACCCGGGGGACTTAAACACTGAAGCTTTCTTT
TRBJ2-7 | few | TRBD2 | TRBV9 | CASSPGLAEDYEQYF | TGTGCCAGCAGCCCAGGACTAGCGGAAGACTACGAGCAGTACTTC
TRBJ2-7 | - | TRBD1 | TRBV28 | CASNPPPGQGSYEQYF | TGTGCCAGCAACCCCCCGCCGGGACAGGGGTCGTACGAGCAGTACTTC
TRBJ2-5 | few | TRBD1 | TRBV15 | CAVPGSGGSETQYF | TGTGCCGTCCCTGGGTCAGGGGGCTCGGAGACCCAGTACTTC
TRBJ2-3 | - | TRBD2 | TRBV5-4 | CASSLDPSGRAGTDTQYF | TGTGCCAGCAGCTTGGACCCTAGCGGGAGGGCCGGCACAGATACGCAGTATTTT
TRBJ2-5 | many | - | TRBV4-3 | CASSPLRTQKETQYF | TGCGCCAGCAGCCCTCTAAGGACTCAGAAAGAGACCCAGTACTTC
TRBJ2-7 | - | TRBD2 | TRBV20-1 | CSGLAGVEQYF | TGCAGCGGACTAGCGGGAGTCGAGCAGTACTTC
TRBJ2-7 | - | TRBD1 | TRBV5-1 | CASSRSTGTGSDEQYF | TGCGCCAGCAGCCGGTCTACCGGGACAGGGTCCGACGAGCAGTACTTC
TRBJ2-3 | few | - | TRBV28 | CASSSYADTQYF | TGTGCCAGCAGCTCTTATGCAGATACGCAGTATTTT
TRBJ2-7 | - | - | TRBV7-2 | CASSLGGSQTYEQYF | TGTGCCAGCAGCTTAGGTGGGAGCCAGACTTACGAGCAGTACTTC
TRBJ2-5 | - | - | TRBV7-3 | CAGDQGTGETQYF | TGTGCCGGCGACCAGGGTACGGGAGAGACCCAGTACTTC
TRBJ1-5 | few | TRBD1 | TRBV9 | CASSVEAGGGQPQHF | TGTGCCAGCAGCGTAGAAGCAGGGGGCGGGCAGCCCCAGCATTTT
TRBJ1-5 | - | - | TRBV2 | CASRTLNQPQHF | TGTGCCAGCCGTACTCTCAATCAGCCCCAGCATTTT
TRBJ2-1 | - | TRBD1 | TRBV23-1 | CASSHPGTGLNEQFF | TGCGCCAGCAGTCACCCCGGGACAGGGCTAAATGAGCAGTTCTTC
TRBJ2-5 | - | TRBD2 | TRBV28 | CASSRGGRETQYF | TGTGCCAGCAGCCGGGGGGGGCGGGAGACCCAGTACTTC
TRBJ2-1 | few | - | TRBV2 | CASSERTLSYNEQFF | TGTGCCAGCAGTGAAAGGACTCTTTCCTACAATGAGCAGTTCTTC